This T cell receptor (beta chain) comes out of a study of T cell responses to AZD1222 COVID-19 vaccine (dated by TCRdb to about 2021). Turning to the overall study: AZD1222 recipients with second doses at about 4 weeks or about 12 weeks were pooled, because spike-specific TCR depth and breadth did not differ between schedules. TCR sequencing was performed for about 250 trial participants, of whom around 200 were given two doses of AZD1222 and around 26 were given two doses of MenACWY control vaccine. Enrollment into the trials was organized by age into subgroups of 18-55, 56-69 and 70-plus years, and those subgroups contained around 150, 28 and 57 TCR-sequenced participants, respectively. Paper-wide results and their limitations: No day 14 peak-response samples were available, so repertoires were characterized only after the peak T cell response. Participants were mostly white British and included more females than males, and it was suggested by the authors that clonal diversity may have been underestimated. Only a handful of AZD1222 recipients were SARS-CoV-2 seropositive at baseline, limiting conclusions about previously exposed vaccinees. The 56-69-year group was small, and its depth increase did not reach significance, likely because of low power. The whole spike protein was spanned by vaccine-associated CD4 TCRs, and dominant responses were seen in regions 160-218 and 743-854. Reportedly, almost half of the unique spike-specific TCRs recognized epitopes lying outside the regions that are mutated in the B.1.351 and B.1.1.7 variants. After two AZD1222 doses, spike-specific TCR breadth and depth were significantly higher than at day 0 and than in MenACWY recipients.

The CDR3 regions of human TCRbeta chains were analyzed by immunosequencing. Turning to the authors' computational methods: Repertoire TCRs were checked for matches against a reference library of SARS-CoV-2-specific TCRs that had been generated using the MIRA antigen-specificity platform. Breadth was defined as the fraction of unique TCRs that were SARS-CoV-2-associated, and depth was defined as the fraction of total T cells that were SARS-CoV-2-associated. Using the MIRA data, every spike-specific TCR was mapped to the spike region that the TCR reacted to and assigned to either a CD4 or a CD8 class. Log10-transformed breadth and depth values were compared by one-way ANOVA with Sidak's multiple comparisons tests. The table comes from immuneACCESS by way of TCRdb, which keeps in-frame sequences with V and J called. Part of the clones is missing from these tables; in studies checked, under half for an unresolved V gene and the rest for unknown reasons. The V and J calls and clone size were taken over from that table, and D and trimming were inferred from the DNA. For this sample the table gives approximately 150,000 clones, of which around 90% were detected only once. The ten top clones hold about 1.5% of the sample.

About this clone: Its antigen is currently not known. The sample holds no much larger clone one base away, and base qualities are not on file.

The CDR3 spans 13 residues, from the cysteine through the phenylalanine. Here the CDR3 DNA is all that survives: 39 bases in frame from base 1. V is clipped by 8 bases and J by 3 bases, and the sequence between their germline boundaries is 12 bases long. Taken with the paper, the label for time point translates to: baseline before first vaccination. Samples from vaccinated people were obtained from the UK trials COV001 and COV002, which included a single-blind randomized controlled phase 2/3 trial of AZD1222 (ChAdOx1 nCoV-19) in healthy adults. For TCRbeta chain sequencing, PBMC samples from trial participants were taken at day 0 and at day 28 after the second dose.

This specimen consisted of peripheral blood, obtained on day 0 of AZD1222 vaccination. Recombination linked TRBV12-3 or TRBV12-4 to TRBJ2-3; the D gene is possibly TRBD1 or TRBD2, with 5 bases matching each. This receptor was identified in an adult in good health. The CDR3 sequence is CASQTWGTDTQYF. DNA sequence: TGTGCCAGCCAGACGTGGGGGACAGATACGCAGTATTTT.